Below, 4 T cell receptor beta chains from the same sample are listed, as sequenced in a study of vaccination effects on CD4 cells after COVID-19. Within the ViraFEST assay, antigen-specific CD4+ T cells underwent expansion with viral peptide pools prior to sequencing. Upon completion of 10 days in culture, CD4+ T cells were isolated. Vaccine recipients had no previous SARS-CoV-2 infection; their nucleocapsid antibodies were negative. This table comes from immunoSEQ multiplex PCR, and its TCRdb copy is limited to in-frame clones, with some not included. The repertoire has about 22,000 clones, around 80% of them found once; the top ten carry 15% to 20%. Their specific antigens are unknown. The sequencing here drew on CD4+ T cells from PBMCs cultured with HCoV-NL63 spike peptides, taken before COVID-19 vaccination. These receptors all come from a human donor who received a COVID-19 vaccine.

The chain combines TRBV19 with TRBJ2-3, with D tentatively TRBD1 (5 bases). This CDR3 is 18 amino acids long. The V and J ends lost 1 base and 4 bases respectively, with 21 bases between them. Germline lookup yields CDR1 LNHDA and CDR2 SQIVND (reference sequence). The CDR3 sequence: CASSIGTGRSIIADTQYF. The CDR3 nucleotides are TGTGCCAGTAGTATAGGAACAGGTCGTTCTATAATCGCAGATACGCAGTATTTT.

This rearrangement joins TRBV19 to TRBJ2-1; unclear D gene. The CDR3 runs 14 residues. V lost 10 bases to trimming and J lost 2 bases, with 15 bases between them. Germline V CDR1 and CDR2: LNHDA, SQIVND (reference sequence). The CDR3 protein is CATPPRLPYNEQFF. CDR3 sequence (DNA): TGTGCCACTCCGCCCAGACTCCCCTACAATGAGCAGTTCTTC.

The chain joins TRBV2 to TRBJ1-1; D is unresolved. CDR1 SNHLY and CDR2 FYNNEI come from the germline V gene. V lost 6 bases to trimming and J lost 7 bases, with 15 bases between them. The CDR3 totals 13 residues. CDR3: CASRVGSDYEAFF. CDR3 nucleotides: TGTGCCAGCAGGGTGGGCAGCGACTATGAAGCTTTCTTT.

The chain joins TRBV6-4 to TRBJ1-1; D not certain. Germline V gene data show CDR1 as MRHNA and CDR2 as SNTAGT. The CDR3 extends over 11 amino acids. Trimming pared 6 bases from V and 9 bases from J, leaving 11 bases between. For the CDR3, the DNA is TGTGCCAGCAGAGGGCGTTCGAAAGCTTTCTTT. Translated: CASRGRSKAFF.